The text below deals with one TCR beta chain. As handled by the study authors: Quantification of nucleated cells was approximated via reference gene primer amplification. Generated by immunoSEQ multiplex PCR, the TCRdb table keeps only in-frame clones and is missing some. The DNA was the basis for D and trimming; V, J and clone size are from that table. The top ten clones hold around 3.2% of a sample with 200,000 to 300,000 clones, about 80% of them seen once. The sample belongs to a study of blood T cell repertoires in COVID-19. About the study: Acute-phase and convalescent COVID-19 samples originated in the United States, Italy and Spain. Sample material is recorded as cDNA or gDNA derived from T cells, B-cell-depleted T cells, or PBMCs.

Germline V gives CDR1 MNHNS, CDR2 SASEGT. The CDR3 loop spans 18 amino acids. Losses at the gene ends were 2 bases for V and 0 bases for J; bases not matched to a gene: 9. The chain carries TRBV6-1 and TRBJ2-1; 8 positions match TRBD2. The sequenced sample consisted of peripheral blood. The sequence came from a woman at least 80 years old with acute or convalescent COVID-19. This chain's CDR3 is CASSERMGLAGSYNEQFF. The CDR3 DNA is TGTGCCAGCAGTGAACGCATGGGGCTAGCGGGCTCCTACAATGAGCAGTTCTTC.